What follows are 21 T cell receptor beta chains derived from one specimen sequenced in a study of CD8+ T cells in alopecia areata. The treatment is: oral pan-JAK inhibitor, 5-10 mg twice daily. RNA, once extracted, was reverse transcribed into cDNA for use as the sequencing template. The data were produced by immunoSEQ multiplex PCR, yet TCRdb's version contains in-frame clones alone and is incomplete. Of 250,000 to 350,000 clones detected, around three fifths appear once; the ten largest clones hold about 0.89%. The material sequenced was CD4+ T cells sorted from blood, taken between weeks 51 and 52, from a patient treated with tofacitinib. The origin of the receptors is a human donor with alopecia areata.

V is TRBV4-3 and J is TRBJ1-2; TRBD1 is a possible D gene (6 bases). Germline values: CDR1 LGHNA, CDR2 YSLEER. V dropped 3 bases and J dropped 3 bases, with 17 bases sitting between them. This CDR3 region has 16 residues. The DNA of the CDR3 is TGCGCCAGCAGCCATGAAGGGCAGGGGAAGGACTATGGCTACACCTTC. Protein product: CASSHEGQGKDYGYTF.

The chain is built from TRBV15 and TRBJ1-5; 7 bases fit TRBD1. The germline V gene has CDR1 LNHNV and CDR2 YYDKDF (reference sequence). The ends lost 8 bases at V and 8 bases at J; junction bases unmatched: 6. This CDR3 contains 12 residues. CDR3 coding DNA: TGTGCCACCGCCGACAGGGTTAAGCCCCAGCATTTT. This gives the protein CATADRVKPQHF.

This rearrangement joins TRBV30 to TRBJ2-7, with 8 nucleotides matching TRBD1. The J segment lost 0 bases and the V segment lost 3 bases, leaving 4 bases of the junction unmatched. CDR3 length equals 14 residues. Germline CDR1 reads GTSNPN; CDR2 reads SVGIG (reference sequence). CDR3 region: CAWSPGQVSYEQYF. In nucleotides, the CDR3 is TGTGCCTGGAGCCCGGGACAGGTCTCCTACGAGCAGTACTTC.

In DNA, the CDR3 is TGTGCCAGCAGTTTATTGCGGACAGGGGCTGTCCAAGAGACCCAGTACTTC. It encodes CASSLLRTGAVQETQYF. The chain has TRBV27 and TRBJ2-5, with 9 bases aligning to TRBD1. Trimming took 1 base from V and 1 from J; bases not matched to a gene: 7. The CDR3 contains 17 residues. CDR1 is MNHEY, CDR2 SMNVEV, per germline (reference sequence).

This clone occurred a few times. The chain carries TRBV15 and TRBJ1-4; the D is unclear. The V gene's germline CDR1 is LNHNV and CDR2 YYDKDF (reference sequence). V lost 2 bases and J 3 bases, leaving 10 bases between the germline ends. The CDR3 is made up of 15 amino acids. CDR3 sequence: CATSRPRTSNEKLFF. The CDR3 region has the DNA TGTGCCACCAGCAGACCTCGGACCTCTAATGAAAAACTGTTTTTT. The full variable domain, with the rest looked up from reference TRBV15 and TRBJ1-4, is DAMVIQNPRYQVTQFGKPVTLSCSQTLNHNVMYWYQQKSSQAPKLLFHYYDKDFNNEADTPDNFQSRRPNTSFCFLDIRSPGLGDTAMYLCATSRPRTSNEKLFFGSGTQLSVL.

This clone occurred a few times. V and J are TRBV29-1 and TRBJ2-5; D might be TRBD1 (6 bases). The CDR3 spans 12 residues. The germline gives CDR1 SQVTM, CDR2 ANQGSEA. Trimming removed 8 bases at V and 2 bases at J, with 12 bases between. The CDR3 sequence is CSFGQPQETQYF. The CDR3 DNA reads as TGCAGCTTTGGACAGCCACAAGAGACCCAGTACTTC.

This chain links TRBV7-9 with TRBJ1-5; D unresolved. The ends were cut back, 1 base at V and 0 bases at J, with 4 bases in the middle. CDR3 length equals 14 residues. The germline gives CDR1 SEHNR, CDR2 FQNEAQ (reference sequence). The CDR3 sequence: CASSLELSNQPQHF. CDR3 sequence (DNA): TGTGCCAGCAGCTTAGAGCTTAGCAATCAGCCCCAGCATTTT.

The J gene is TRBJ2-1, the V gene TRBV5-1; TRBD2 might be the D (7 bases). V was pared by 0 bases and J by 7 bases, with 20 bases between. The CDR3 is 17 residues long. Germline V lookup: CDR1 SGHRS, CDR2 YFSETQ. CDR3 in amino acids: CASSLDPAGANGNEQFF. The CDR3 coding sequence is TGCGCCAGCAGCTTGGACCCTGCGGGGGCGAACGGGAATGAGCAGTTCTTC.

CDR3 amino acids: CSAGQDYGYTF. The DNA for the CDR3 is TGCAGCGCTGGACAGGACTATGGCTACACCTTC. The V call is TRBV29-1, the J call TRBJ1-2, with TRBD1 identical over 7 bases. CDR3 length: 11 amino acids. V lost 7 bases, J lost 3 bases, and 2 bases stayed unmatched. Germline V gene data show CDR1 as SQVTM and CDR2 as ANQGSEA.

The rearrangement uses TRBV11-2 and TRBJ2-5; 9 bases are shared with TRBD2. Unmatched junction bases numbered 14, after V lost 5 bases and J lost 4 bases. Germline values: CDR1 SGHAT, CDR2 FQNNGV. The CDR3 runs to 17 residues. CDR3: CASSRGSAGGQGETQYF. In DNA, the CDR3 is TGTGCCAGCAGCCGGGGCAGCGCGGGGGGGCAGGGAGAGACCCAGTACTTC.

The V and J genes are TRBV9 and TRBJ2-2, with 9 bases fitting TRBD1. Germline-derived CDR1 and CDR2 are SGDLS and YYNGEE. V was clipped by 2 bases and J by 4 bases; unmatched bases: 3. The CDR3 loop spans 15 amino acids. The CDR3 bases are TGTGCCAGCAGCGTCACAGGGGGCGCCACCGGGGAGCTGTTTTTT. Protein: CASSVTGGATGELFF.

The J gene is TRBJ2-2, the V gene TRBV2, with no clear D. Per germline, CDR1 SNHLY and CDR2 FYNNEI. This CDR3 comprises 15 residues. Between the trimmed V and J ends, which lost 4 bases and 3 bases, there was a span of 12 bases. The CDR3 DNA reads TGTGCCAGCAGTGTAGTCCAACCGCACACCGGGGAGCTGTTTTTT. This encodes CASSVVQPHTGELFF.

The J gene is TRBJ2-7, the V gene TRBV7-9; D is unclear. Germline CDR1 is SEHNR and CDR2 is FQNEAQ (reference sequence). Trimming left V 2 bases short and J 6 bases short, with 17 bases between. CDR3 size: 15 residues. CDR3 bases: TGTGCCAGCAGCTTAACCGTAGAGATTCGGGCCGAGCAGTACTTC. It specifies CASSLTVEIRAEQYF.

In its sample, this clone was seen a few times. The CDR3 sequence is CASSPPGGTDTQYF. The CDR3 DNA reads TGTGCCAGCTCACCACCAGGGGGTACAGATACGCAGTATTTT. The rearrangement links TRBV18 to TRBJ2-3; D is possibly TRBD1 (6 bases). The CDR3 spans 14 residues. The germline V and J ends were trimmed by 0 bases and 3 bases, with 7 bases remaining between them. The germline gives CDR1 KGHSH, CDR2 LQKENI.

The rearrangement uses TRBV20-1 and TRBJ2-1, with D uncertain. Trimming stripped 4 bases from V and 8 bases from J, with 9 bases between. The CDR3 extends over 11 amino acids. Germline values: CDR1 DFQATT, CDR2 SNEGSKA (reference sequence). The CDR3 region is CSAKRRDEQFF. DNA of the CDR3: TGCAGTGCTAAACGTAGGGATGAGCAGTTCTTC.

V usage is TRBV9 and J usage is TRBJ2-7; D is perhaps TRBD1 (6 bases). Between the trimmed V and J ends, which lost 0 bases and 3 bases, there was a span of 10 bases. Per the germline V gene, CDR1 is SGDLS and CDR2 is YYNGEE. CDR3 length: 14 residues. The CDR3 sequence: CASSVGQGIYEQYF. The CDR3 DNA sequence: TGTGCCAGCAGCGTAGGTCAGGGGATCTACGAGCAGTACTTC.

The chain is built from TRBV29-1 and TRBJ2-7, with D perhaps matching TRBD1 (5 bases). CDR1 and CDR2 (germline): SQVTM, ANQGSEA. The CDR3 is made up of 14 amino acids. Trimming took 6 bases from V and 5 from J, leaving 20 bases between them. CDR3: CSVGIPRVFHEQYF. CDR3 DNA: TGCAGCGTCGGTATACCCAGGGTTTTTCACGAGCAGTACTTC.

The CDR3 protein is CASSQRLASGQFF. Here the CDR3 DNA reads TGTGCCAGCAGCCAACGACTAGCTTCAGGGCAGTTCTTC. This chain connects TRBV6-5 to TRBJ2-1, with 7 bases identical to TRBD2. CDR3 length: 13 residues. Germline V lookup: CDR1 MNHEY, CDR2 SVGAGI. V shed 6 bases, J shed 12 bases, and the junction held 11 bases outside the gene matches.

This clone was seen more than once but under ten times. This rearrangement joins TRBV29-1 to TRBJ1-1; D perhaps matches TRBD1 (5 bases). Germline CDR1 SQVTM, CDR2 ANQGSEA. Trimming took off 6 bases at V and 8 bases at J, with 16 bases between the two ends. This CDR3 comprises 12 residues. As DNA, the CDR3 is TGCAGCGTGGCCCCTCTGGGGGACGAAGCTTTCTTT. Translation gives CSVAPLGDEAFF.

The CDR3 loop is CASSRLAGPTDTQYF. The CDR3 nucleotides are TGCGCCAGCAGCCGACTAGCGGGACCTACAGATACGCAGTATTTT. The chain recombines TRBV5-1 with TRBJ2-3; 11 bases fit TRBD2. Germline CDR1 reads SGHRS; CDR2 reads YFSETQ. Trimming cost V 4 bases and J 3 bases; bases outside gene matches: 4. The CDR3 is made up of 15 amino acids.

As for this clone: The sample carries other DNA sequences with the same CDR3. The chain recombines TRBV30 with TRBJ2-5; D is undetermined. This CDR3 spans 11 amino acids. Germline CDR1 is GTSNPN and CDR2 is SVGIG (reference sequence). V was pared by 0 bases and J by 5 bases, with 4 bases between. The CDR3 sequence is CAWSVSETQYF. The CDR3 nucleotides read TGTGCCTGGAGTGTATCGGAGACCCAGTACTTC.